This is a list of T cell receptor beta chains from one sample in a study of CD8 T cells in Susac syndrome. TCRdb ran MiXCR on the immunoSEQ multiplex PCR reads and lists one entry per CDR3 protein. The sample carries about 280,000 distinct CDR3 sequences, approximately 85% recorded once. Sequenced material: CD8+ T cells from PBMCs. Receptors originate from a human donor with multiple sclerosis. CDR3s include the opening cysteine and the closing phenylalanine or tryptophan. A D gene is named only where the DNA matches it firmly. Only part of the rows carry a size: once, few, many, or a class if the clone is expanded.

CDR3nt	CDR3aa	d_gene	j_gene	v_gene	len	abundance
TGTGCCAGCAGCCCGTCCGAGAACTACGAGCAGTACTTC	CASSPSENYEQYF	NA	TRBJ2-7	TRBV3-1	13	NA
TGCGCCAGCAGCCAAGCGGCTAGCGGCACCTACGAGCAGTACTTC	CASSQAASGTYEQYF	TRBD2	TRBJ2-7	TRBV4-1	15	NA
TGTGCCAGCACCTCCAGCGAGGGACAGTTATACAATGAGCAGTTCTTC	CASTSSEGQLYNEQFF	TRBD1	TRBJ2-1	TRBV9	16	NA
TGTGCCAGCAGCTTATTTCCCGGACATCGTAGCAATCAGCCCCAGCATTTT	CASSLFPGHRSNQPQHF	NA	TRBJ1-5	TRBV7-9	17	NA
TGTGCCAGCAGCGCGGGGTCGCGGTTCCAGCCCCAGCATTTT	CASSAGSRFQPQHF	NA	TRBJ1-5	TRBV9	14	NA
TGCAGTGCTAGAGTGAGGAAATCCTCCTACGAGCAGTACTTC	CSARVRKSSYEQYF	NA	TRBJ2-7	TRBV20-1	14	few
TGCGCCAGCAGCCAGGGACTAGCGGGGATCTTCTACGAGCAGTACTTC	CASSQGLAGIFYEQYF	TRBD2	TRBJ2-7	TRBV4-1	16	NA
TGTGCCAGCAGCCAGACTAGCGGGAGGCACGACGAGCAGTACTTC	CASSQTSGRHDEQYF	TRBD2	TRBJ2-7	TRBV7-2	15	NA
TGTGCCAGCAGTTCCGACGGGCAGACCCAAGAGACCCAGTACTTC	CASSSDGQTQETQYF	NA	TRBJ2-5	TRBV6-6	15	NA
TGCAGCGTTGAGGGCAGTTACAATGAGCAGTTCTTC	CSVEGSYNEQFF	NA	TRBJ2-1	TRBV29-1	12	NA
TGTGCCAGCAGCCAGGGCCGCGTAGGCTCCTACGAGCAGTACTTC	CASSQGRVGSYEQYF	NA	TRBJ2-7	TRBV7-9	15	once
TGTGCCAGCACTATGTCTTTGGCCGGGACAGGGTACAATGAGCAGTTCTTC	CASTMSLAGTGYNEQFF	TRBD1	TRBJ2-1	TRBV7-9	17	NA
TGTGCCAGCAGCTACCGAGGAGACAGGGTTTCTGGAAACACCATATATTTT	CASSYRGDRVSGNTIYF	TRBD1	TRBJ1-3	TRBV7-9	17	NA
TGTGCCAGCCCGGGACACTGTAATTCACCCCTCCACTTT	CASPGHCNSPLHF	NA	TRBJ1-6	TRBV27	13	NA
TGCAGTGCTAGTACTCTCCGGACAGGGGCTGAAAAACTGTTTTTT	CSASTLRTGAEKLFF	TRBD1	TRBJ1-4	TRBV20-1	15	NA
TGCGCCAGCAGTGAGGGAGCAGAGCAGTACTTC	CASSEGAEQYF	NA	TRBJ2-7	TRBV10-2	11	NA
TGTGCCAGCAGCCCCGGTCCCTCGGTGAATGGCTACACCTTC	CASSPGPSVNGYTF	NA	TRBJ1-2	TRBV5-5	14	NA
TGTGCCAGCAGTCTTACTATAGCGGGAGGGTATAATGAGCAGTTCTTC	CASSLTIAGGYNEQFF	TRBD2	TRBJ2-1	TRBV9	16	NA
TGTGCCAGTAGTATGGCCGGGGGAGAGACCCAGTACTTC	CASSMAGGETQYF	NA	TRBJ2-5	TRBV19	13	NA
TGTGCCAGTATGATTCGGGCGGGAGATACGCAGTATTTT	CASMIRAGDTQYF	NA	TRBJ2-3	TRBV19	13	NA
TGTGCCGGGAGGACAGGACCGAACACTGAAGCTTTCTTT	CAGRTGPNTEAFF	TRBD1	TRBJ1-1	TRBV2	13	NA
TGTGCCTGGAGTGTACCAGAGGGGTACAATGAGCAGTTCTTC	CAWSVPEGYNEQFF	NA	TRBJ2-1	TRBV30	14	NA
TGCAGTGCCGTAGAGGCAGGGGGATCCTACGAGCAGTACTTC	CSAVEAGGSYEQYF	TRBD1	TRBJ2-7	TRBV20-1	14	NA
TGTGCCAGCAGCCCCTTGGTAAGGGATACGCAGTATTTT	CASSPLVRDTQYF	NA	TRBJ2-3	TRBV7-3	13	NA
TGTGCCAGCTCACCCCGCTCCTACAATGAGCAGTTCTTC	CASSPRSYNEQFF	NA	TRBJ2-1	TRBV18	13	few
TGTGCCAGCAGCCCTGTCGGGCGGGCTAGCGGAAAAAACAATGAGCAGTTCTTC	CASSPVGRASGKNNEQFF	TRBD2	TRBJ2-1	TRBV9	18	NA
TGTGCCAGCGATACAGGGGAAGGAGACACTGAAGCTTTCTTT	CASDTGEGDTEAFF	TRBD1	TRBJ1-1	TRBV28	14	NA
TGTGCCAGCAGCCCCGTAGCTGGTACAGCACTACGAGGGCAGTACTTC	CASSPVAGTALRGQYF	NA	TRBJ2-7	TRBV9	16	NA
TGTGCCAGCAGTTTATCAGCGGGAGGGTGGAATGAGCAGTTCTTC	CASSLSAGGWNEQFF	TRBD2	TRBJ2-1	TRBV27	15	NA
TGTGCCACCAGCAGACAACTTACAATTGACAGGAACTATGGCTACACCTTC	CATSRQLTIDRNYGYTF	NA	TRBJ1-2	TRBV15	17	NA
TGTGCCAGCAGTCCGTCCGGGACATTGAAAAACACCATATATTTT	CASSPSGTLKNTIYF	NA	TRBJ1-3	TRBV28	15	NA
TGCAGCGTTGCCGGGACTAGCTATGAGCAGTTCTTC	CSVAGTSYEQFF	TRBD2	TRBJ2-1	TRBV29-1	12	once
TGTGCCACCAGCAGAGAGGTCCCAGAGGGTAGTAACTATGGCTACACCTTC	CATSREVPEGSNYGYTF	NA	TRBJ1-2	TRBV15	17	NA
TGTGCCATCAGACAGTCCGGGACAGGGGGCCGCGAGCAGTACTTC	CAIRQSGTGGREQYF	TRBD1	TRBJ2-7	TRBV10-3	15	NA
TGTGCCAGCAGCACTTCATCTACAGGAGCAACTAATGAAAAACTGTTTTTT	CASSTSSTGATNEKLFF	NA	TRBJ1-4	TRBV7-9	17	NA
TGTGCCAGCAGCTTAGGGCTAGAGGAAACAGATACGCAGTATTTT	CASSLGLEETDTQYF	NA	TRBJ2-3	TRBV7-9	15	NA
TGTGCCAGCTCACGTAGAGGTACGGGGAATGAGCAGTTCTTC	CASSRRGTGNEQFF	NA	TRBJ2-1	TRBV18	14	NA
TGTGCCAGCAGTTTGGGGGCGGAGGGGGTTGTCAAAGAGACCCAGTACTTC	CASSLGAEGVVKETQYF	NA	TRBJ2-5	TRBV28	17	NA
TGTGCCAGCAGCCCCTTTCGGGGATCGATGAACACTGAAGCTTTCTTT	CASSPFRGSMNTEAFF	NA	TRBJ1-1	TRBV7-9	16	NA
TGTGCCAGCAGTTGGGGACGGGGGGAGACCCAGTACTTC	CASSWGRGETQYF	NA	TRBJ2-5	TRBV5-6	13	NA
TGCAGCGTTCTCGGAAGACTAGCGGGAGGGGTAGATACGCAGTATTTT	CSVLGRLAGGVDTQYF	TRBD2	TRBJ2-3	TRBV29-1	16	NA
TGTGCCAGCAGCTCTAAAACAGGCCGATACTCGCCCCAGCATTTT	CASSSKTGRYSPQHF	NA	TRBJ1-5	TRBV7-9	15	once
TGTGCCTGGAGTAGACAGGGCCAGCCCCAGCATTTT	CAWSRQGQPQHF	TRBD1	TRBJ1-5	TRBV30	12	NA
TGTGCCAGCAGTGTAACGGACGGGGCCTCCTACGAGCAGTACTTC	CASSVTDGASYEQYF	NA	TRBJ2-7	TRBV27	15	few
TGTGCCAGCAGCGGACAGGGCTCTGGGTGGGAGCAGTACTTC	CASSGQGSGWEQYF	TRBD1	TRBJ2-7	TRBV7-6	14	few
TGCAGTGCTAGAGCGACTAGCGGGGAGCTGTTTTTT	CSARATSGELFF	NA	TRBJ2-2	TRBV20-1	12	NA